These 15 T cell receptor beta chains share one sample of origin, sequenced in a study of blood T cell repertoires in COVID-19. Assay: immunoSEQ multiplex PCR; the TCRdb copy retains only in-frame clones and omits some. The sample carries nearly 250,000 clones, roughly 85% recorded once. Specimen: PBMCs or T cells enriched from blood (not recorded which). These receptor sequences come from a woman aged 45-65 years with acute COVID-19.

The chain has TRBV20-1 and TRBJ1-4; D not certain. There are 13 residues in the CDR3. V lost 3 bases and J lost 7, with 12 bases in between. Germline values: CDR1 DFQATT, CDR2 SNEGSKA (reference sequence). The CDR3 is CSASLTGSEKLFF. CDR3 sequence (DNA): TGCAGTGCTAGTTTAACGGGATCTGAAAAACTGTTTTTT.

The chain couples TRBV5-6 to TRBJ1-1; no firm D call. The CDR3 loop spans 12 amino acids. The germline gives CDR1 SGHDT, CDR2 YYEEEE. V was clipped by 1 base and J by 6 bases, with 7 bases between them. CDR3 coding DNA: TGTGCCAGCAGCTTGAGGAGGGCTGAAGCTTTCTTT. Translated, it gives CASSLRRAEAFF. Based on the CDR3 plus reference TRBV5-6 and TRBJ1-1, the full variable domain is DAGVTQSPTHLIKTRGQQVTLRCSPKSGHDTVSWYQQALGQGPQFIFQYYEEEERQRGNFPDRFSGHQFPNYSSELNVNALLLGDSALYLCASSLRRAEAFFGQGTRLTVV.

This clone was found a few times. This rearrangement joins TRBV6-5 to TRBJ1-1; D possibly corresponds to TRBD1 (5 bases). With 6 bases removed from V and 3 bases from J, the gap between germline ends came to 11 bases. From germline, CDR1 is MNHEY and CDR2 SVGAGI. The CDR3 covers 13 residues. The CDR3 protein is CASRGTADTEAFF. The CDR3 nucleotides are TGTGCCAGCAGGGGGACTGCTGACACTGAAGCTTTCTTT.

The chain joins TRBV9 to TRBJ2-7; TRBD2 might be the D (6 bases). The V gene's germline CDR1 is SGDLS and CDR2 YYNGEE. This CDR3 has 16 amino acids. V lost 0 bases to trimming and J lost 0 bases, with 13 bases between them. The CDR3 loop reads CASSVDGRGSSYEQYF. CDR3 coding DNA: TGTGCCAGCAGCGTAGATGGGCGGGGCAGCTCCTACGAGCAGTACTTC.

This chain's CDR3 is CASSTGQGAKGGYTF. Here the CDR3 DNA reads TGTGCCAGTAGTACAGGACAGGGGGCTAAGGGAGGCTACACCTTC. The chain is built from TRBV19 and TRBJ1-2, with TRBD1 matching over 11 bases. V lost 4 bases, J lost 8 bases, and 9 bases stayed unmatched. This CDR3 region has 15 residues. CDR1 and CDR2 (germline): LNHDA, SQIVND (reference sequence).

This clone was seen only a few times. The rearrangement links TRBV6-1 to TRBJ1-3; possibly TRBD1 for D (5 bases). In germline, CDR1 is MNHNS, CDR2 SASEGT. This CDR3 region has 15 residues. V was cut by 3 bases and J by 6 bases, with 15 bases left in between. For the CDR3, the DNA is TGTGCCAGCAGTGACGGGGGATCTCTGGTAAACACCATATATTTT. This codes for CASSDGGSLVNTIYF.

V gene TRBV10-3 combines with J gene TRBJ2-2, with 7 bases fitting TRBD2. This CDR3 has 14 amino acids. With 10 bases clipped from V and 10 bases from J, the junction kept 15 bases outside the gene matches. Germline values: CDR1 ENHRY, CDR2 SYGVKD. In DNA, the CDR3 is TGTGCCACCCTATCGACTAGCCCGCCTGCGGAGCTGTTTTTT. Translation: CATLSTSPPAELFF.

The J gene is TRBJ1-2, the V gene TRBV6-1; a weak D match, TRBD1 (6 bases). Germline assignment: CDR1 MNHNS and CDR2 SASEGT. The ends were cut back, 4 bases at V and 3 bases at J, with 18 bases in the middle. The CDR3 covers 16 residues. CDR3 amino acids: CASSVSRQGGYYGYTF. For the CDR3, the DNA is TGTGCCAGCAGTGTATCCCGACAAGGGGGTTACTATGGCTACACCTTC.

The chain is built from TRBV18 and TRBJ2-1, with a weak D call TRBD1 (6 bases). In germline, CDR1 is KGHSH, CDR2 LQKENI. Deletions cut 2 bases from V and 7 bases from J, with 15 bases between. The length of the CDR3 is 15 residues. CDR3 residues: CASSPNGAGTNEQFF. DNA for the CDR3: TGTGCCAGCTCACCAAATGGGGCAGGGACAAATGAGCAGTTCTTC.

The chain uses TRBV7-7 and TRBJ2-7; D not resolved. The CDR3 runs to 11 residues. Deletions cut 4 bases from V and 2 bases from J, with 3 bases between. Per germline, CDR1 SSHAT and CDR2 FNYEAQ (reference sequence). CDR3 in amino acids: CASSSTYEQYF. Written as DNA, the CDR3 is TGTGCCAGCAGCTCCACCTACGAGCAGTACTTC.

The genes are TRBV5-8 and TRBJ2-1, with 11 bases identical to TRBD2. V lost 4 bases and J lost 3; bases outside the gene matches: 6. The CDR3 runs to 16 residues. Germline V gives CDR1 SGHTS, CDR2 YDEGEE. DNA for the CDR3: TGTGCCAGCAGCAATGGACTAGCGGGTGTCTACAATGAGCAGTTCTTC. It yields the protein CASSNGLAGVYNEQFF.

V is TRBV2 and J is TRBJ2-2, with D possibly TRBD1 on 5 matching bases. Germline assignment: CDR1 SNHLY and CDR2 FYNNEI. V shed 7 bases and J shed 5 bases, with 11 bases lying between them. The CDR3 consists of 13 residues. Here the CDR3 DNA reads TGTGCCAGCACCTGGGGCCCGACCGGGGAGCTGTTTTTT. Translated, it gives CASTWGPTGELFF.

The V gene is TRBV14, the J gene TRBJ2-1, with TRBD2 as a possible D gene (6 bases). V lost 4 bases and J lost 12, with 13 bases in between. The CDR3 covers 12 residues. Germline-derived CDR1 and CDR2 are SGHDN and FVKESK. CDR3 region: CASSRPGLRQFF. CDR3 coding DNA: TGTGCCAGCAGCCGCCCGGGACTCAGGCAGTTCTTC.

The chain uses TRBV29-1 and TRBJ2-4, with D perhaps matching TRBD1 (5 bases). The V end lost 6 bases, the J end lost 0 bases, and 12 bases lay between the germline ends. The length of the CDR3 is 14 residues. The V gene's germline CDR1 is SQVTM and CDR2 ANQGSEA. The CDR3 DNA is TGCAGCGTCAGAGACAGCTTAGCCAAAAACATTCAGTACTTC. Translating gives CSVRDSLAKNIQYF.

This clone was seen only once. V usage is TRBV7-9 and J usage is TRBJ1-1; no clear D. Trimming cost V 5 bases and J 0 bases, with 7 bases left between them. The CDR3 is made up of 13 amino acids. CDR1 SEHNR and CDR2 FQNEAQ come from the germline V gene (reference sequence). The CDR3 DNA follows: TGTGCCAGCAGCCCGGAGGTGAACACTGAAGCTTTCTTT. Its translation: CASSPEVNTEAFF.